Described below is a single T cell receptor beta chain sequence and its context. Its specificity is unknown. The sample belongs to a study of T cells in tumors after PD-1 blockade. On the study more broadly: No patient had prior checkpoint blockade, systemic immunosuppression, or radiotherapy within 4 weeks. During anti-PD-1 treatment, some patients continued daily vismodegib 150 mg. On average, peripheral blood gave about 120,000 TCR templates and over 30,000 unique clonotypes.

Data came from immunoSEQ multiplex PCR; TCRdb stores just in-frame clones and leaves some out. The data contain roughly 50,000 clones, approximately 84% of them singletons. General observations from the study: Some novel exhausted tumor clones appeared in pre-treatment blood, suggesting peripheral recruitment.

The V gene's germline CDR1 is LGHDT and CDR2 YNNKEL (reference sequence). CDR3 length equals 19 residues. V shed 2 bases, J shed 2 bases, and the junction held 8 bases outside the gene matches. J is TRBJ2-2 and V is TRBV3-1 (or the pseudogene TRBV3-2); 13 bases align to TRBD2. The origin of this receptor is a human donor with basal cell carcinoma. This material consisted of PBMCs, taken before anti-PD-1 treatment. CDR3: CASSQTRTSGGLNTGELFF. CDR3 bases: TGTGCCAGCAGCCAAACCCGGACTAGCGGGGGACTCAACACCGGGGAGCTGTTTTTT.